The 23 T cell receptor beta chains below all came from one sample that was sequenced in a study of blood T cells in healthy people across ages. A second PCR, run for about 6 to 11 cycles, used a sample-barcoded 5' primer plus a J-beta primer mix. TCRdb redid the calling of the 5' RACE reads with MiXCR, one entry per CDR3 protein. The table records approximately 760,000 distinct CDR3 sequences, roughly 25% of them present only once. This same sample was also part of a study on T cells of mothers and their children.

Sequences were obtained from blood. Source of these receptors: a boy younger than 18 in good health.

This clonotype was recorded a few times. Mismatch with germline at one junction end may stem from a read error. The V and J genes are TRBV4-1 and TRBJ1-2; D not certain. This CDR3 is 13 amino acids long. Per germline, CDR1 MGHRA and CDR2 YSYEKL. Written as DNA, the CDR3 is TGCGCCAGCAGCCACGGTGAGGACTATGGCTGCACCTTC. As protein: CASSHGEDYGCTF.

The chain links TRBV15 to TRBJ2-5; 7 nucleotides match TRBD1. The J call may be mistaken, given a closer DNA end match to TRBJ2-7. The CDR3 totals 15 residues. Germline CDR1 and CDR2: LNHNV and YYDKDF (reference sequence). The CDR3 here is CATSRDPGQSYEQYF. The CDR3 coding sequence is TGTGCCACCAGCAGAGACCCGGGACAGTCCTACGAGCAGTACTTC.

The chain joins TRBV19 to TRBJ1-6, with TRBD1 as a possible D gene (6 bases). The length of the CDR3 is 16 residues. V was trimmed by 3 bases and J by 10 bases, leaving 19 bases between them. Germline V gene sequence: CDR1 LNHDA, CDR2 SQIVND (reference sequence). CDR3 DNA: TGTGCCAGTAGTATCCGGTGGACAGAGACGGGCTCACCCCTCCACTTT. Translating gives CASSIRWTETGSPLHF.

The genes are TRBV6-5 and TRBJ2-5, with TRBD2 matching over 9 bases. The ends lost 7 bases at V and 6 bases at J; junction bases unmatched: 12. Looked up from germline, CDR1 is MNHEY and CDR2 is SVGAGI. The CDR3 sequence is 15 residues long. This CDR3 is CASTGPGLAAKTQYF. The CDR3 DNA sequence: TGTGCCAGCACTGGCCCGGGACTAGCCGCGAAGACCCAGTACTTC.

The J gene is TRBJ1-2, the V gene TRBV6-2 or TRBV6-3; D ambiguous. Germline CDR1 MNHEY, CDR2 SVGEGT. The CDR3 has 14 residues. V lost 6 bases and J 2 bases, leaving 13 bases between the germline ends. The CDR3 coding sequence is TGTGCCAGCAGCGCAAGGTTAGTCAACTATGGCTACACCTTC. Its protein product is CASSARLVNYGYTF.

This clonotype was counted between two and nine times. The chain couples TRBV2 to TRBJ2-5; D uncertain. CDR1 and CDR2 from the germline V gene are SNHLY and FYNNEI. V gave up 5 bases and J gave up 5 bases, with 6 bases separating them. The CDR3 extends over 11 amino acids. This chain's CDR3 is CASSISETQYF. The CDR3 DNA sequence: TGTGCCAGCAGTATATCCGAGACCCAGTACTTC.

There are a few counts of this clonotype. The gene calls are TRBV28 and TRBJ1-1, with D hard to call. Germline CDR1 and CDR2: MDHEN and SYDVKM. V dropped 3 bases and J dropped 12 bases, with 11 bases sitting between them. The CDR3 loop spans 11 amino acids. CDR3 amino acids: CASSFKGFPFF. Written as DNA, the CDR3 is TGTGCCAGCAGTTTTAAAGGGTTTCCTTTCTTT.

This clonotype was detected a few times. The J gene is TRBJ2-2, the V gene TRBV29-1; 8 bases are shared with TRBD2. The length of the CDR3 is 14 residues. Trimming took 6 bases from V and 1 from J; bases not matched to a gene: 4. The germline V gene encodes CDR1 SQVTM and CDR2 ANQGSEA. CDR3 sequence (DNA): TGCAGCGTCCCGGGACTAGGGAACACCGGGGAGCTGTTTTTT. Translated: CSVPGLGNTGELFF.

This clonotype was counted between two and nine times. This chain connects TRBV29-1 to TRBJ2-5; D is undetermined. The germline CDR1 and CDR2 sequences are SQVTM and ANQGSEA. There are 15 residues in the CDR3. Trimming left V 3 bases short and J 7 bases short, with 21 bases between. The CDR3 DNA sequence: TGCAGCGTTGATGTAGAGACATCCGTTCTGGGGACCCAGTACTTC. This codes for CSVDVETSVLGTQYF.

At least ten counts were recorded for this clonotype. This chain links TRBV4-3 with TRBJ1-2; TRBD1 aligns across 9 bases. Losses at the gene ends were 5 bases for V and 3 bases for J; bases not matched to a gene: 4. This CDR3 has 14 amino acids. Germline assignment: CDR1 LGHNA and CDR2 YSLEER. The CDR3 nucleotides read TGCGCCAGCAGCTTGGACAGGGGTGACTATGGCTACACCTTC. Its protein is CASSLDRGDYGYTF.

This clonotype was detected only a few times. The chain links TRBV6-6 to TRBJ1-5; maybe TRBD1 (6 bases). Germline CDR1 is MNHNY and CDR2 is SVGAGI (reference sequence). This CDR3 has 14 residues. Trimming removed 5 bases at V and 6 bases at J, with 14 bases between. The CDR3 here is CASSIQGGGQPQHF. The CDR3 DNA is TGTGCCAGCAGTATACAGGGAGGAGGTCAGCCCCAGCATTTT.

The chain recombines TRBV19 with TRBJ2-3; D call uncertain. CDR3 length: 15 amino acids. Looked up from germline, CDR1 is LNHDA and CDR2 is SQIVND (reference sequence). V gave up 2 bases and J gave up 1 base, with 10 bases separating them. CDR3 sequence (DNA): TGTGCCAGTAGTATATTGACTTTGGGCACAGATACGCAGTATTTT. This translates into CASSILTLGTDTQYF.

The CDR3 coding sequence is TGCAGCGTTGGCGCGTGGACTAGCGGGAGAGGCCACGAGCAGTACTTC. Translation: CSVGAWTSGRGHEQYF. The chain combines TRBV29-1 with TRBJ2-7, with 13 bases that match TRBD2. In germline, CDR1 is SQVTM, CDR2 ANQGSEA. The junction had 11 bases not matched to a gene; V was cut back by 4 bases and J by 5 bases. This CDR3 spans 16 amino acids.

The V gene is TRBV5-6, the J gene TRBJ1-3, with D hard to call. The CDR3 loop spans 12 amino acids. The V end lost 6 bases, the J end lost 0 bases, and 4 bases lay between the germline ends. Germline V lookup: CDR1 SGHDT, CDR2 YYEEEE. Here the CDR3 reads CASTSSGNTIYF. DNA for the CDR3: TGTGCCAGCACCAGCTCTGGAAACACCATATATTTT. Drawing the rest from reference TRBV5-6 and TRBJ1-3, the complete variable domain is DAGVTQSPTHLIKTRGQQVTLRCSPKSGHDTVSWYQQALGQGPQFIFQYYEEEERQRGNFPDRFSGHQFPNYSSELNVNALLLGDSALYLCASTSSGNTIYFGEGSWLTVV.

The chain combines TRBV6-4 with TRBJ1-5, with D possibly being TRBD1 (5 bases). Trimming cost V 2 bases and J 4 bases, with 12 bases left between them. CDR3 length: 15 amino acids. Looked up from germline, CDR1 is MRHNA and CDR2 is SNTAGT. The CDR3 DNA sequence: TGTGCCAGCAGTGACCCCGGGACTCTTAATCAGCCCCAGCATTTT. This codes for CASSDPGTLNQPQHF.

In its sample, this clonotype was seen a few times. This chain connects TRBV12-5 to TRBJ2-5; D ambiguous. The CDR3 totals 12 residues. Deletions cut 1 base from V and 5 bases from J, with 5 bases between. Per the germline V gene, CDR1 is LGHNT and CDR2 is FRNRAP. The CDR3 DNA reads TGTGCTAGTGGTTTGGACGTTGAGACCCAGTACTTC. This sequence encodes CASGLDVETQYF. The full variable domain, completed using reference TRBV12-5 and TRBJ2-5, is DARVTQTPRHKVTEMGQEVTMRCQPILGHNTVFWYRQTMMQGLELLAYFRNRAPLDDSGMPKDRFSAEMPDATLATLKIQPSEPRDSAVYFCASGLDVETQYFGPGTRLLVL.

V is TRBV11-3 and J is TRBJ2-7; D not resolved. Per germline, CDR1 SGHNT and CDR2 YENEEA. V lost 2 bases, J lost 5 bases, and 4 bases lay in between. CDR3 size: 11 residues. The CDR3 sequence is CASSLQNEQYF. For the CDR3, the DNA is TGTGCCAGCAGCTTACAAAACGAGCAGTACTTC.

This clonotype was found a few times. CDR3 coding DNA: TGTGCCAGCGGACAGGGGGCGGTGGCCCAGTACTTC. It codes for CASGQGAVAQYF. The gene calls are TRBV7-9 and TRBJ2-5, with TRBD1 matching over 11 bases. The V segment lost 8 bases and the J segment 9 bases; nucleotides outside the gene matches: 5. The CDR3 has 12 residues. Germline CDR1 reads SEHNR; CDR2 reads FQNEAQ (reference sequence).

This clonotype occurred a few times. The rearrangement joins TRBV24-1 to TRBJ1-5; unclear D gene. Per germline, CDR1 KGHDR and CDR2 SFDVKD. This CDR3 has 14 amino acids. V was clipped by 0 bases and J by 4 bases, with 6 bases between them. The CDR3: CATSDLGQNQPQHF. The CDR3 region has the DNA TGTGCCACCAGTGATTTGGGCCAAAATCAGCCCCAGCATTTT.

This clonotype was counted only a few times. The chain links TRBV5-6 to TRBJ2-7, with TRBD2 matching 9 bases. The V gene's germline CDR1 is SGHDT and CDR2 YYEEEE. J gave up 5 bases and V 0 bases, and 6 bases lay outside the gene matches. The CDR3 is 15 residues long. The chain's CDR3 is CASSLVASGTDEQYF. In nucleotides, the CDR3 is TGTGCCAGCAGCTTGGTGGCTAGCGGGACCGACGAGCAGTACTTC.

This clonotype appeared a few times. An end of the junction does not agree with germline; a read error may underlie this. V is TRBV5-5 and J is TRBJ2-5; D gene unclear. In germline, CDR1 is SGHKS, CDR2 YYEKEE (reference sequence). The CDR3 spans 13 residues. CDR3 amino acids: CASSLGGTQTQHF. In nucleotides, the CDR3 is TGTGCCAGCAGCTTGGGAGGAACCCAGACCCAGCACTTC. Drawing the rest from reference TRBV5-5 and TRBJ2-5, the complete variable domain is DAGVTQSPTHLIKTRGQQVTLRCSPISGHKSVSWYQQVLGQGPQFIFQYYEKEERGRGNFPDRFSARQFPNYSSELNVNALLLGDSALYLCASSLGGTQTQHFGPGTRLLVL.

This clonotype was seen more than once but under ten times. This chain joins TRBV9 and TRBJ2-7; perhaps TRBD2 as D (5 bases). V lost 3 bases to trimming and J lost 7 bases, with 14 bases between them. The CDR3 loop spans 13 amino acids. CDR1 is SGDLS, CDR2 YYNGEE, per germline. CDR3 residues: CASSGLPGREQYF. In nucleotides, the CDR3 is TGTGCCAGCAGCGGGTTACCGGGGAGAGAGCAGTACTTC.

V is TRBV20-1 and J is TRBJ2-7; perhaps TRBD1 as D (5 bases). CDR1 and CDR2 from the germline V gene are DFQATT and SNEGSKA (reference sequence). The length of the CDR3 is 13 residues. Deletions cut 1 base from V and 2 bases from J, with 9 bases between. The CDR3 loop is CSARALTAYEQYF. CDR3 DNA sequence: TGCAGTGCTAGAGCCTTGACAGCCTACGAGCAGTACTTC.